This entry concerns a single T cell receptor beta chain. No antigen is known for it. The data stem from a study of graft-versus-host responses after intestinal transplantation. Study-wide context: Every recipient had anti-thymocyte globulin induction and 2 to 3 years of tacrolimus plus steroids.

The study's findings and limits: Declines in HvG clones occurring early post-transplant were associated with peak circulating GvH clone levels.

Using immunoSEQ multiplex PCR, the repertoire was profiled, and TCRdb retains in-frame clones only, with some absent. This table has around 96,000 clones, 92% appearing once. The starting material was unstimulated CD4+ T cells sorted from spleen or lymph node cells, obtained before intestinal transplant. The clonotype was recovered from a human donor who received an intestinal transplant.

For the CDR3, the DNA is TGTGCCAGCAGCTTAAGTGTCCTAAGGGGGCTTACAGATACGCAGTATTTT. It specifies CASSLSVLRGLTDTQYF. The chain joins TRBV7-2 to TRBJ2-3; 7 bases match TRBD1. In germline, CDR1 is SGHTA, CDR2 FQGNSA. Trimming at V came to 2 bases and at J to 3 bases, leaving 11 bases not matched to a gene. The CDR3 length is 17 residues. The whole variable domain, filled in from reference TRBV7-2 and TRBJ2-3, reads GAGVSQSPSNKVTEKGKDVELRCDPISGHTALYWYRQSLGQGLEFLIYFQGNSAPDKSGLPSDRFSAERTGGSVSTLTIQRTQQEDSAVYLCASSLSVLRGLTDTQYFGPGTRLTVL.